What follows describes a single T cell receptor beta chain. Its specific antigen is unknown. The record has no base qualities; no much larger clone is one base away. TCR CDR3 regions were amplified from genomic DNA by multiplex PCR using the deep immunoSEQ assay. For each cell subset, the extracted genomic DNA was distributed evenly across all wells of several immunoSEQ 96-well plates, and each plate served as one replicate. For sorted subsets, approximately 190 ng genomic DNA, equal to 30,000 or so T cell genomes, was loaded into each replicate PCR. Purified libraries were quantified with a Qubit 3.0 fluorometer, sized on a Bioanalyzer 2100, and re-quantified with the KAPA Library Quantification kit. Every immunoSEQ 96-well plate was sequenced on a dedicated single-read 150-cycle Illumina NextSeq 550 flow cell. The study's processing was this. The immunoSEQ output contained only junctional sequences without quality scores, so filtering could not match that applied to full-length reads. To assign V/J genes and CDR3, sequences were annotated against IMGT germline references using PyIR, a Python wrapper for IgBLAST v1.9. Reads were removed for weak V/J assignments (E-value above 1e-6), missing CDR3, stop codons, out-of-frame junctions, or ambiguous translated residues. V3J clonotypes were defined as sequences sharing an identical inferred V gene, J gene, and CDR3 amino acid sequence. To compute the percentage overlap between repertoires, the number of shared unique clonotypes was divided by the size of the smaller repertoire. Richness of each repertoire was evaluated using RTK rarefaction, the Chao1 estimator, and Recon v2.1 estimates of unobserved clonotypes. Generation probabilities for all TCRbeta clonotypes obtained by the gDNA method from several donors were computed using OLGA. TCRdb holds this immuneACCESS table with in-frame rearrangements only. Some clones are missing; in checked studies, unresolved V genes explain under half, and the rest has no known cause. V and J calls and clone size follow that table, whereas D and trimming were derived from the DNA. The sample table holds about 2.4 million clones, of which 93% were seen once. The ten largest account for approximately 0.37% of the sample.

The CDR3 starts with the cysteine, ends with the phenylalanine, and has 15 residues. Only the CDR3 DNA is retained, 45 bases long and in frame from the first base. The germline V gene sets CDR1 to KGHSH and CDR2 to LQKENI. The junction shows trimming of 3 bases on V and 0 bases on J, plus 11 bases between the germline ends. The donors were healthy, HIV-negative adults who had no recently reported acute infections or vaccinations. Every donor was a Caucasian adult living in Nashville, Tennessee, USA. CD4+ T cells were enriched through magnetic negative selection, after which naive cells were positively selected on CD45RA and the remaining negative fraction served as the memory subset. Blood was collected by leukapheresis, and PBMCs were isolated by Ficoll-Histopaque density gradient centrifugation and then cryopreserved in liquid nitrogen vapor phase. Analytical flow cytometry was used to check the purity and quantity of each magnetically sorted T cell population. Genomic DNA was isolated from each sorted fraction and quantified by UV absorbance on a Nanodrop 2000c.

The sample is drawn from a study of shared clonotypes between healthy human individuals (dated by TCRdb to about 2020). About the study as a whole: A couple of women and three men aged 18 to 49 years were included in the cohort. The study deeply sequenced blood TCR repertoires of roughly five healthy adults to estimate repertoire size and the extent of clonotype sharing between individuals. Libraries were prepared and TCR repertoires were sequenced by different laboratories using diverse techniques, in order to increase sequencing depth and limit assay-specific biases. Each donor's leukapheresis produced roughly between roughly 0.85 and 10 billion PBMCs. For each donor, three plates each were used for CD4 naive and CD4 memory, two plates were used for CD8 naive, and one plate was used for CD8 memory.

Overall study results and their limits: Across a few donors, about 5.2% of naive CD4, 3% to 3.5% of naive CD8, around 2.1% of memory CD4, and under 0.45% of memory CD8 clonotypes were shared. Sampling was restricted to blood, and TCR repertoires in tissue are likely to differ from TCR repertoires in blood. Compared with non-shared clonotypes, the clonotypes found in all four sorted-subset donors had higher generation probabilities. Because the study included only a small number of donors, the genetic and exposure-history diversity represented was limited. Larger estimated clonotype richness was generally found for naive subsets than for memory subsets. Even with the large sequencing depth, rarefaction of the sorted-subset datasets indicated that sequencing was incomplete. Pairwise subsampling led to the expectation that sequencing depth would affect the degree of clonotype sharing among donors.

The sequenced material came from naive CD4+ T cells from PBMCs. This specimen's cell subset or site label, per the study, means: CD45RA+ positively selected. The receptor was derived from a man younger than 30 in good health. Some clones in this sample may be carry-over from other donors' samples. The chain is made from TRBV18 and TRBJ1-1; TRBD1 might be the D gene, on 6 matching bases. The DNA sequence is as follows: TGTGCCAGCTCACCTCAGACAGGAATGAACACTGAAGCTTTCTTT. This gives the protein CASSPQTGMNTEAFF.